This T cell receptor (beta chain) came from a study of cytomegalovirus exposure and HLA in healthy donors. Regarding the study as a whole: Further analysis was carried out later, and it showed several of the most significant clusters appearing linked to common viral pathogens.

The V end lost 2 bases, the J end lost 2 bases, and 16 bases lay between the germline ends. Germline V gene sequence: CDR1 SGHRS, CDR2 YFSETQ. The CDR3 totals 16 residues. Vbeta (60) and Jbeta (13) primers were used in the PCR. Method: immunoSEQ multiplex PCR; TCRdb's copy keeps in-frame clones and lacks some. The data hold about 160,000 clones, with roughly 65% observed a single time. Concerning this clone: Its antigen is not known.

Sequencing was performed on PBMCs. This receptor was identified in a man between 18 and 29 years old in good health and CMV-seropositive. The chain has TRBV5-1 and TRBJ1-1, with a tentative D call TRBD1 (6 bases). The DNA for the CDR3 is TGCGCCAGCAGCTTTACCTTACAGGGATCAAACACTGAAGCTTTCTTT. Protein: CASSFTLQGSNTEAFF.